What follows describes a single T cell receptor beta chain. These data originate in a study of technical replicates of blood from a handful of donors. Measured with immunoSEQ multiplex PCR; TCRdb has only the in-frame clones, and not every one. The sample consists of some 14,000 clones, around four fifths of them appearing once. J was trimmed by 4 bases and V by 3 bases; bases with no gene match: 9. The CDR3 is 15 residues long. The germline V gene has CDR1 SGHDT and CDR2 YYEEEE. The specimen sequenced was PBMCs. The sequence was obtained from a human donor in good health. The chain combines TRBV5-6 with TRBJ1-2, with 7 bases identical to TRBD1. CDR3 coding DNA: TGTGCCAGCAGCTCGGGAGGGACAGCAATCTATGGCTACACCTTC. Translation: CASSSGGTAIYGYTF.